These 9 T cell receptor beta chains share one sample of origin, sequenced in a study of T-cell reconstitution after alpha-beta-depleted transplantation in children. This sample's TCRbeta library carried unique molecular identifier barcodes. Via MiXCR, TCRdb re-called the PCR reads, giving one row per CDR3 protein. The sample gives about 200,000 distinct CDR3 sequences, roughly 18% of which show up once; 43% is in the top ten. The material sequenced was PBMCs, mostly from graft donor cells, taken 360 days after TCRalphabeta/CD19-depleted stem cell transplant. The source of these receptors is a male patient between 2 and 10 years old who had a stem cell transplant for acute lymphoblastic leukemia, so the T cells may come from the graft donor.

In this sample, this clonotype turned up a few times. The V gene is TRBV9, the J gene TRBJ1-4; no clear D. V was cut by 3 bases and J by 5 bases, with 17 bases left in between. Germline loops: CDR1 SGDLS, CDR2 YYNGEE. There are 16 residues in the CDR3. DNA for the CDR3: TGTGCCAGCAGCGCGGCCCGCTCCGGATTGAATGAAAAACTGTTTTTT. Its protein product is CASSAARSGLNEKLFF.

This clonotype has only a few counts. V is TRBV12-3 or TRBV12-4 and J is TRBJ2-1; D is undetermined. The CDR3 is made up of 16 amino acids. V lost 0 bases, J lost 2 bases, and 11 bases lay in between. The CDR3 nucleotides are TGTGCCAGCAGTTTAGCGGGCATCCTGACCTACAATGAGCAGTTCTTC. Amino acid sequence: CASSLAGILTYNEQFF.

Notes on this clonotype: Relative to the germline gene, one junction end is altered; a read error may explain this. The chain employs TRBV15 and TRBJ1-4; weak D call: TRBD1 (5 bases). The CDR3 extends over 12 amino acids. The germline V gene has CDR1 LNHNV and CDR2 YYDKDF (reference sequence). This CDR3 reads CATSGPQEKVFF. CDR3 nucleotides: TGTGCCACGTCAGGGCCGCAGGAAAAAGTGTTTTTT.

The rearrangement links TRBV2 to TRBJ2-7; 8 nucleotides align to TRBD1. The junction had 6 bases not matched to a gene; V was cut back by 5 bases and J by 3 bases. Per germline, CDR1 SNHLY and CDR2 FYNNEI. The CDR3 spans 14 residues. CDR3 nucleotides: TGTGCCAGCAGTATCGGGACAGGCGACTACGAGCAGTACTTC. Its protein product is CASSIGTGDYEQYF.

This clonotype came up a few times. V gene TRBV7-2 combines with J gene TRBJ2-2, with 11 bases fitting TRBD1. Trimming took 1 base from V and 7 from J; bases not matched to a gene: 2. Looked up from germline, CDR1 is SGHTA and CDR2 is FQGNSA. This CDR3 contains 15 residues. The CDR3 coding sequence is TGTGCCAGCAGCTTAGTTGGGACAGGGGGCGGGGAGCTGTTTTTT. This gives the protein CASSLVGTGGGELFF.

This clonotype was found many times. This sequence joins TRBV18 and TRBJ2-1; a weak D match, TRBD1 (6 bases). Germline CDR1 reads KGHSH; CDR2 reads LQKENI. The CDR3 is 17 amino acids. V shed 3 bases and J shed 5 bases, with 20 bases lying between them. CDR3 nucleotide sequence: TGTGCCAGCTCACCGGGTATGTCACAGGGACAAAACAATGAGCAGTTCTTC. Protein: CASSPGMSQGQNNEQFF.

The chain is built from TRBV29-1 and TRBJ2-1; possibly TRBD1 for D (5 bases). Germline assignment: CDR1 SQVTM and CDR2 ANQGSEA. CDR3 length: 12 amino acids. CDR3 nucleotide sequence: TGCAGTTTGATAGGGGTTTTCGATGAGCAGTTCTTC. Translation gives CSLIGVFDEQFF.

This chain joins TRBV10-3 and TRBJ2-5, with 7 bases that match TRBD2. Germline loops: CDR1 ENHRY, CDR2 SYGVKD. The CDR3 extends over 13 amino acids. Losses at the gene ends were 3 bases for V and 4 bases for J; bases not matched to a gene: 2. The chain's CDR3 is CAISDSGPETQYF. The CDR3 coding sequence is TGTGCCATCAGTGATAGCGGGCCAGAGACCCAGTACTTC.

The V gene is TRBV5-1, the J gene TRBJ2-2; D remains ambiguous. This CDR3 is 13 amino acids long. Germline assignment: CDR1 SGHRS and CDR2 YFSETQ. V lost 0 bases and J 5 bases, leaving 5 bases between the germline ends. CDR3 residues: CASSLAATGELFF. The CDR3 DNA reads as TGCGCCAGCAGCTTGGCGGCAACCGGGGAGCTGTTTTTT.